Below are 5 T cell receptor beta chains sequenced from a single sample in a study of OX40 agonist ivuxolimab in advanced cancers. Assay: immunoSEQ multiplex PCR; the TCRdb copy retains only in-frame clones and omits some. The repertoire holds tens of thousands of clones, with 80% to 95% as singletons. This specimen consisted of CD4+ or CD8+ T cells sorted from blood, obtained in a trial of the OX40 agonist ivuxolimab. Receptor source: an adult with an advanced solid tumor such as melanoma, head and neck, liver or kidney cancer.

The V and J genes are TRBV5-1 and TRBJ1-2; D uncertain. The germline V and J ends were trimmed by 0 bases and 4 bases, with 16 bases remaining between them. This CDR3 contains 16 residues. From germline, CDR1 is SGHRS and CDR2 YFSETQ. The CDR3 DNA is TGCGCCAGCAGCTTGGATCGAGAAGACACGAGCTATGGCTACACCTTC. Translation: CASSLDREDTSYGYTF.

The chain couples TRBV5-6 to TRBJ2-7; no definite D call. This CDR3 is built from 13 residues. V dropped 0 bases and J dropped 3 bases, with 7 bases sitting between them. CDR1 SGHDT and CDR2 YYEEEE come from the germline V gene. The CDR3 loop is CASSLGVGYEQYF. The CDR3 DNA is TGTGCCAGCAGCTTGGGGGTTGGCTACGAGCAGTACTTC.

This clone was recorded once. The V and J genes are TRBV7-9 and TRBJ1-1; D not resolved. Looked up from germline, CDR1 is SEHNR and CDR2 is FQNEAQ (reference sequence). V lost 5 bases to trimming and J lost 7 bases, with 14 bases between them. This CDR3 has 13 amino acids. The CDR3 DNA sequence: TGTGCCAGCAGCGCCCCCAGAGACTTTGAAGCTTTCTTT. It codes for CASSAPRDFEAFF.

V gene TRBV6-5 combines with J gene TRBJ1-1; TRBD1 aligns across 7 bases. Germline CDR1 reads MNHEY; CDR2 reads SVGAGI. This CDR3 has 15 amino acids. The V segment lost 1 base and the J segment 1 base; nucleotides outside the gene matches: 3. CDR3 DNA: TGTGCCAGCAGTTACTTACAGGGGTGGAACACTGAAGCTTTCTTT. Its protein is CASSYLQGWNTEAFF.

J is TRBJ2-4 and V is TRBV7-9, with TRBD2 matching 9 bases. V lost 5 bases and J lost 11; bases outside the gene matches: 13. This CDR3 has 15 amino acids. Germline-derived CDR1 and CDR2 are SEHNR and FQNEAQ (reference sequence). The CDR3 sequence is CASSPLAGQSLLQYF. For the CDR3, the DNA is TGTGCCAGCAGCCCCCTAGCGGGACAGAGCCTTCTTCAGTACTTC.